This section outlines one TCR beta chain sequence together with its context. Its antigen is not yet known. No per-base quality is available; no much larger clone lies one base away. This sample is drawn from a study of CD4 T cells in relation to SARS-CoV-2 and coronaviruses (dated by TCRdb to about 2021). Looking at the study overall: In the ViraFEST assay, PBMCs were grown with antigen for 10 to 11 days, and TCR beta CDR3s were then sequenced to identify antigen-specific clonal expansions. Across all 12 patients in the convalescent cohort, the median age was roughly 38 years, with a range of roughly 21 to 75 years. Among the roughly twelve convalescent patients, 8 males and 4 females were included, and two of the subjects were Hispanic. Using patient-derived lymphoblastoid cell lines, the shared crossreactive spike epitopes were mapped to their HLA restriction. At the level of individual TCR clonotypes, the study measured memory CD4+ T cell crossreactivity between SARS-CoV-2 spike protein and common cold coronavirus spike proteins. Samples from a few pre-COVID donors and the naive versus memory experiments were sequenced with the Adaptive Biotechnologies TCR-sequencing kit; other data were Illumina-based. A different, Illumina-based TCR-beta assay was used to sequence expansion assays from other donors in the study. Broader findings and caveats from the paper: In roughly 60% of donors, memory CD4+ clonotypes turned up that crossrecognized SARS-CoV-2 and at least one common cold coronavirus spike. Compared with monoreactive clones, crossreactive clones had significantly weaker SARS-CoV-2-driven expansion, a result consistent with antigenic imprinting. Sequencing of naive versus memory cells indicated that the assay detects memory recall responses, not primary responses primed during culture. Since the crossreactivity analysis centred on spike protein, crossreactivity against other viral proteins was not assessed. The study was constrained by small numbers of patients and of tested TCRs. Because no donor provided both pre-pandemic and post-infection samples, tracing the source of pre-existing responses was limited.

To separate naive from memory CD4+ T cells, cryopreserved PBMCs first underwent CD4 enrichment and then EasySep naive CD4+ T cell enrichment. Sorted naive or memory CD4+ T cells (approximately 91,000) were cultured 1:1 with T cell-depleted PBMCs and CEF peptides for about ten days. Triplicate replicate wells were generally used for each peptide culture condition. Ficoll-Paque PLUS gradient centrifugation was used to isolate PBMCs from either whole blood or leukapheresis product. The PBMCs went either fresh into the expansion assay or into cryopreservation at -140 degrees C. The QIAamp Micro DNA Kit was used to extract genomic DNA from the CD4+ T cells. CEF-cultured naive and memory CD4+ T cell DNA received survey-level immunoSEQ TCR-beta sequencing. In the source study's methods: Preprocessing removed nonproductive sequences and CDR3s not starting with C, not ending with F or W, or shorter than 7 amino acids. The MANAFEST web app identified antigen-specific clonotypes based on expansion compared with the reference and other culture wells. To be counted as positive, a clone had to show significant expansion compared with the reference culture, at an FDR below 0.05, in 2 of 3 replicate wells. To be called positive, a clone also had to show significant expansion compared with every other tandem well and an odds ratio greater than 5. Cultured and uncultured naive and memory CD4+ repertoires were searched for previously identified spike- and CEF-reactive CDR3s. CDR3 homology was quantified as pairwise Levenshtein distance, calculated with the stringdist R package after three terminal residues were trimmed from each end. Held by TCRdb, this immuneACCESS table contains in-frame sequences only and omits some clones. Under half of the omission traces to an unresolved V gene where checked; the cause of the rest is unknown. That table gives V, J and clone size, and the DNA gave D and trimming. The sample profile shows tens of thousands of clones; over 75% of them were found once. The leading ten clones occupy 1% to 1.5% of the sample.

The sample comprised naive CD4+ T cells from PBMCs, cultured in vitro. The cell subset or site label for this specimen denotes: naive CD4+ T cells isolated by negative enrichment. The source is an adult with COVID-19.

The DNA sequence is as follows: TGTGCCAGCCTGGGGACCTCTGAAGCTTTCTTT. Protein translation: CASLGTSEAFF. The chain couples TRBV28 to TRBJ1-1; the best D guess is TRBD1, with 5 bases matching. As encoded in the germline V gene, CDR1 is MDHEN while CDR2 is SYDVKM. Including cysteine and phenylalanine, the CDR3 has 11 amino acids. CDR3 DNA is the only sequence kept; it has 33 bases, read in frame from the first base. The germline ends are 10 bases apart after V is trimmed by 8 bases and J by 6 bases. With the portions outside the CDR3 filled from the reference TRBV28 and TRBJ1-1 genes, the complete variable region becomes DVKVTQSSRYLVKRTGEKVFLECVQDMDHENMFWYRQDPGLGLRLIYFSYDVKMKEKGDIPEGYSVSREKKERFSLILESASTNQTSMYLCASLGTSEAFFGQGTRLTVV.